This T cell receptor beta chain was recorded in a study of CD8 T cell repertoires and HIV-1 epitope variants. Study information: T cells were stimulated with Twenty-five Gag and Nef peptides separately. IL-2, IL-7 and IL-15 were added on days 3 and 7 of roughly ten-day cultures.

Comment on this clone: Its antigen is as yet unknown.

Study observations and caveats: Nef KF9 drew about 5 clonotypes and HW9 one, without TAALDMSHF responses.

Survey-depth immunoSEQ sequencing covered TCR beta CDR3 regions. Produced via immunoSEQ multiplex PCR; TCRdb's table is partial and in-frame only. The sample records about 90,000 clones, 60% to 80% being singletons. Sequenced material: uncultured baseline CD8+ T cells from peripheral blood mononuclear cells (PBMCs). This sequence was found in a male donor with HIV.

This CDR3 is CASSLTGQGAKEQYF. The DNA for the CDR3 is TGTGCCAGCAGCTTGACGGGACAGGGGGCGAAGGAGCAGTACTTC. V gene TRBV5-4 combines with J gene TRBJ2-7; 12 positions agree with TRBD1. J was trimmed by 7 bases and V by 1 base; bases with no gene match: 6. From germline, CDR1 is SGHNT and CDR2 YYREEE (reference sequence). CDR3 length: 15 residues.